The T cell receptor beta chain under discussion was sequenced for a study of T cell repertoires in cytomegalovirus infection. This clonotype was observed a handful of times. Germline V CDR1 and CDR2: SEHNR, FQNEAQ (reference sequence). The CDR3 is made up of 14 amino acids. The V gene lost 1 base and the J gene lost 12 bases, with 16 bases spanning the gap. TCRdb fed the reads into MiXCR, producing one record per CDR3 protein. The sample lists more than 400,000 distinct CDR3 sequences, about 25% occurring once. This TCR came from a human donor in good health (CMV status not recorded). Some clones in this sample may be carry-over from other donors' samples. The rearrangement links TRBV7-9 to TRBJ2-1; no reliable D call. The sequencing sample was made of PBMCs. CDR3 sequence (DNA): TGTGCCAGCAGCTTAGATCTCACCGGGCTTACGCAGTTCTTC. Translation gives CASSLDLTGLTQFF.